This entry concerns a single T cell receptor (beta chain). The PCR employed 60 Vbeta primers together with 13 Jbeta primers. Sequencing used immunoSEQ multiplex PCR; TCRdb keeps in-frame clones, though not all of them. With roughly 120,000 clones in the sample, the ten largest clones hold about 2.5%. The entry originates in a study of cytomegalovirus exposure and HLA in healthy donors. Study details: Earlier results showed 90 million to 120 million unique TCR beta sequences derived from about 179 million T cells.

The CDR3 has 13 amino acids. V gave up 5 bases and J gave up 6 bases; unmatched junction bases: 3. The germline V gene encodes CDR1 SQVTM and CDR2 ANQGSEA. The specimen was PBMCs. The clonotype originates from a man under 40 in good health and CMV-seronegative. The chain is built from TRBV29-1 and TRBJ2-7; 14 bases map to TRBD2. For the CDR3, the DNA is TGCAGCGTTCGACTAGCGGGAGGGTCCGAGCAGTACTTC. Amino acids: CSVRLAGGSEQYF.